This T cell receptor beta chain was profiled in a study of circulating and synovial CD4+ cells in juvenile arthritis. This table comes from immunoSEQ multiplex PCR, and its TCRdb copy is limited to in-frame clones, with some not included. This table has approximately 2,500 clones, roughly 90% appearing once. This clone was picked up a small number of times. Material: HLA-DR+ CD4+ T cells from blood. Subset denoted: circulating pathogenic-like lymphocytes, sorted as HLA-DR+CD14-CD3+CD4+CD25low/- blood T cells. This receptor was obtained from a human donor with juvenile idiopathic arthritis.

The CDR3 is CASSKDRGSGNTIYF. The CDR3 DNA reads TGTGCCAGTAGTAAGGACAGGGGCTCTGGAAACACCATATATTTT. The V and J genes are TRBV19 and TRBJ1-3; 9 nucleotides match TRBD1. V shed 4 bases and J 0 bases; nucleotides not matched to a gene: 1. The V gene's germline CDR1 is LNHDA and CDR2 SQIVND (reference sequence). The CDR3 is 15 amino acids. The whole variable domain, filled in from reference TRBV19 and TRBJ1-3, reads DGGITQSPKYLFRKEGQNVTLSCEQNLNHDAMYWYRQDPGQGLRLIYYSQIVNDFQKGDIAEGYSVSREKKESFPLTVTSAQKNPTAFYLCASSKDRGSGNTIYFGEGSWLTVV.